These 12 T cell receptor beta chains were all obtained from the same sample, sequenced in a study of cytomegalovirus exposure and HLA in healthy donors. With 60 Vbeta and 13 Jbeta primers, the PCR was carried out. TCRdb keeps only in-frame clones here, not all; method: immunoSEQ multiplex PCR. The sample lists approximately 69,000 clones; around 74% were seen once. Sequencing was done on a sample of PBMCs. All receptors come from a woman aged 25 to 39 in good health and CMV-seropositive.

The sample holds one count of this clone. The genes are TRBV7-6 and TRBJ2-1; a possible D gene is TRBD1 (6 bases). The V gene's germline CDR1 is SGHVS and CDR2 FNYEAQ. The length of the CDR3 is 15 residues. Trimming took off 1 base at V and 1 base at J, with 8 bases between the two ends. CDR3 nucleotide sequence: TGTGCCAGCAGCTTAGTACAGGGATCCTACAATGAGCAGTTCTTC. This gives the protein CASSLVQGSYNEQFF.

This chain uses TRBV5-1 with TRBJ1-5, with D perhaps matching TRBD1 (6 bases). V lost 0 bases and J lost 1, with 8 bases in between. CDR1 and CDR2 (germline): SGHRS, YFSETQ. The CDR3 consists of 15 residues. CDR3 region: CASSLEGVSNQPQHF. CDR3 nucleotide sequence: TGCGCCAGCAGCTTGGAGGGGGTCAGCAATCAGCCCCAGCATTTT. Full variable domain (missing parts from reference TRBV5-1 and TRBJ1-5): KAGVTQTPRYLIKTRGQQVTLSCSPISGHRSVSWYQQTPGQGLQFLFEYFSETQRNKGNFPGRFSGRQFSNSRSEMNVSTLELGDSALYLCASSLEGVSNQPQHFGDGTRLSIL.

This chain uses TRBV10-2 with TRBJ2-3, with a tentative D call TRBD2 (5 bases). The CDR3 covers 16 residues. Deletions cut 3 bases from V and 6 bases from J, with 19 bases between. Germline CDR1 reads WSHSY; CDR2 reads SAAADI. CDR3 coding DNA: TGCGCCAGCAGTGATCGTAGTCGGGAATCCAAGGATACGCAGTATTTT. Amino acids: CASSDRSRESKDTQYF.

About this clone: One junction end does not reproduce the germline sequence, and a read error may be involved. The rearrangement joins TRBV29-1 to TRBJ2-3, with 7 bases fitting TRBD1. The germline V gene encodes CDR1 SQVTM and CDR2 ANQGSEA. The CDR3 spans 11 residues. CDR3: CSVVGTVTQYF. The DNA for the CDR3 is TGCAGCGTCGTAGGGACAGTTACGCAGTATTTT.

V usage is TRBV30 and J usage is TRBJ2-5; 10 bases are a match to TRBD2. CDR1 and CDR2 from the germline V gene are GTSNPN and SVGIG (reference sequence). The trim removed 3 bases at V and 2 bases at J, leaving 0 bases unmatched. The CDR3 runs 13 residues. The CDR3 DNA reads TGTGCCTGGAGACTAGCGGGGCAAGAGACCCAGTACTTC. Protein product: CAWRLAGQETQYF.

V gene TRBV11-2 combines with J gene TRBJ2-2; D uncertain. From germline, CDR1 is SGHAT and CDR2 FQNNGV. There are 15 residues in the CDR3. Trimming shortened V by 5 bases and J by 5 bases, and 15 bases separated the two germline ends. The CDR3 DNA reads TGTGCCAGCAGCCCTCAACCCCACACGACCGGGGAGCTGTTTTTT. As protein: CASSPQPHTTGELFF. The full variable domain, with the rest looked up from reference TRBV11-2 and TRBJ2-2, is EAGVAQSPRYKIIEKRQSVAFWCNPISGHATLYWYQQILGQGPKLLIQFQNNGVVDDSQLPKDRFSAERLKGVDSTLKIQPAKLEDSAVYLCASSPQPHTTGELFFGEGSRLTVL.

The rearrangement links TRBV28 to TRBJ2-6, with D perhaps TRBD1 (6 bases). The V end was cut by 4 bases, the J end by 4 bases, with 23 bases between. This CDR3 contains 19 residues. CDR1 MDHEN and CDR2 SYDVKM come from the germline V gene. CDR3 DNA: TGTGCCAGCAGTTATTTATTGGCCAGAGGGGGACCCGGGGCCAACGTCCTGACTTTC. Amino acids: CASSYLLARGGPGANVLTF.

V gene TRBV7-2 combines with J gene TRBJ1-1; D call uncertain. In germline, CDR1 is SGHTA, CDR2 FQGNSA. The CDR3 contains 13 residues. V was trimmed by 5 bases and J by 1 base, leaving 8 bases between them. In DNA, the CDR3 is TGTGCCAGCAGCGTATCCAGGAACACTGAAGCTTTCTTT. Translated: CASSVSRNTEAFF. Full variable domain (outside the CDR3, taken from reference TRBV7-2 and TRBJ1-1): GAGVSQSPSNKVTEKGKDVELRCDPISGHTALYWYRQSLGQGLEFLIYFQGNSAPDKSGLPSDRFSAERTGGSVSTLTIQRTQQEDSAVYLCASSVSRNTEAFFGQGTRLTVV.

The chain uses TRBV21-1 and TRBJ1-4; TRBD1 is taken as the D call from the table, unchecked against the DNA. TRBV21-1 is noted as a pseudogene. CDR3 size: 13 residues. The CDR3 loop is CASSKGQPEKLFF. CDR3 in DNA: TGTGCCAGCAGCAAGGGACAGCCTGAAAAACTGTTTTTT.

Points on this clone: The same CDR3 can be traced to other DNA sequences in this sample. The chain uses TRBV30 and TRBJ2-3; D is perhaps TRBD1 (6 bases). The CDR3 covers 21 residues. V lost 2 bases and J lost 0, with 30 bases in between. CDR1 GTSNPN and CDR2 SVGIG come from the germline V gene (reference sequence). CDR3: CAWSRGWDITPLYSSTDTQYF. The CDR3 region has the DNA TGTGCCTGGAGTAGGGGGTGGGACATTACCCCCCTTTATTCTAGCACAGATACGCAGTATTTT.

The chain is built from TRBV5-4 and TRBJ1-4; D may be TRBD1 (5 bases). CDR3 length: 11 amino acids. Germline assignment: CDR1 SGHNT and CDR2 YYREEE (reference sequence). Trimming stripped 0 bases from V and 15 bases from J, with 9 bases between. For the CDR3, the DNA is TGTGCCAGCAGCTTGGGCAGGGCAGTGTTTTTT. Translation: CASSLGRAVFF.

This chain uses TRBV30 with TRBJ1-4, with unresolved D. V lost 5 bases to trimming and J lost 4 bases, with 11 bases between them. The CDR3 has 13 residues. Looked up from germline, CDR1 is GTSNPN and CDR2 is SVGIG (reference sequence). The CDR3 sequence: CAWSHPVNEKLFF. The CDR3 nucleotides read TGTGCCTGGTCCCACCCGGTTAATGAAAAACTGTTTTTT. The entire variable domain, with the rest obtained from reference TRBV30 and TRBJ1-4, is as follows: SQTIHQWPATLVQPVGSPLSLECTVEGTSNPNLYWYRQAAGRGLQLLFYSVGIGQISSEVPQNLSASRPQDRQFILSSKKLLLSDSGFYLCAWSHPVNEKLFFGSGTQLSVL.